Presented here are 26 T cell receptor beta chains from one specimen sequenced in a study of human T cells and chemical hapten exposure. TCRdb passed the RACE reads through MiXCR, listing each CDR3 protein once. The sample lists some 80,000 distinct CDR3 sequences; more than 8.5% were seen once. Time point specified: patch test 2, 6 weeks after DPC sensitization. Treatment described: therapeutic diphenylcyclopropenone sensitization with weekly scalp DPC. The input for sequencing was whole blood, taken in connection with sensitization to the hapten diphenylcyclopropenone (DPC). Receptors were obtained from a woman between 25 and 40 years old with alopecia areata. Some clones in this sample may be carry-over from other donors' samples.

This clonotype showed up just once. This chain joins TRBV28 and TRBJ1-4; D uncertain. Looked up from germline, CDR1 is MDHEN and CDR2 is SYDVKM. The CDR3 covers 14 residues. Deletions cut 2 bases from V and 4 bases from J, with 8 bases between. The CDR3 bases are TGTGCCAGCAGTTTACAAGGGATTAATGAAAAACTGTTTTTT. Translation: CASSLQGINEKLFF.

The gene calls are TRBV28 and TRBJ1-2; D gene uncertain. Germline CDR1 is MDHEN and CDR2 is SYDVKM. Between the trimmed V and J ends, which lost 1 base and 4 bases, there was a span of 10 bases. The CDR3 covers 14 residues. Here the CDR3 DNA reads TGTGCCAGCAGTTTATTGACCAGGACCTATGGCTACACCTTC. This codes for CASSLLTRTYGYTF.

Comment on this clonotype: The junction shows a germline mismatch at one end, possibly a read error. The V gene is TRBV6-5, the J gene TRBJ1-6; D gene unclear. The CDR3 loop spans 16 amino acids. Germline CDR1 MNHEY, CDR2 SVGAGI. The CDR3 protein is CASSYYRLSTDSPLHF. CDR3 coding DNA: TGTGCCAGCAGCTACTACCGACTGTCGACGGATTCACCCCTCCACTTT.

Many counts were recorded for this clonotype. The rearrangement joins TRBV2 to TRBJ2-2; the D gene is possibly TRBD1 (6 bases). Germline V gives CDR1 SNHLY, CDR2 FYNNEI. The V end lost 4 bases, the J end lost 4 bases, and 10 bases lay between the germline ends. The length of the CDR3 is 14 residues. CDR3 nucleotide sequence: TGTGCCAGCAGTGGAGGGGGTACCACCGGGGAGCTGTTTTTT. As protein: CASSGGGTTGELFF.

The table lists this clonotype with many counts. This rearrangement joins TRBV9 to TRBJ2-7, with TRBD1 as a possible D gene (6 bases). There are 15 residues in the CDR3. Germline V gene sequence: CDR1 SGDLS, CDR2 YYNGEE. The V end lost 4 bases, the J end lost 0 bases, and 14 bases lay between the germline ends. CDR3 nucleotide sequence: TGTGCCAGCAGCCCGGGGACAAAGCTCTCCTACGAGCAGTACTTC. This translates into CASSPGTKLSYEQYF.

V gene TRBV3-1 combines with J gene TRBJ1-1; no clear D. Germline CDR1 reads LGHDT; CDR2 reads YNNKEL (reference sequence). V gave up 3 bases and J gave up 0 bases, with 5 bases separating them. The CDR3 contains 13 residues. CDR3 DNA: TGTGCCAGCAGCCAGGTAATGAACACTGAAGCTTTCTTT. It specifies CASSQVMNTEAFF.

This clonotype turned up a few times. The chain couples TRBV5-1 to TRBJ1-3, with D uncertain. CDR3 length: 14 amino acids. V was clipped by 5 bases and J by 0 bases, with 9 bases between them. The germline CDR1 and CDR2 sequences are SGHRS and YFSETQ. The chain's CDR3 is CASSSAISGNTIYF. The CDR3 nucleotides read TGCGCCAGCAGTAGTGCCATCTCTGGAAACACCATATATTTT.

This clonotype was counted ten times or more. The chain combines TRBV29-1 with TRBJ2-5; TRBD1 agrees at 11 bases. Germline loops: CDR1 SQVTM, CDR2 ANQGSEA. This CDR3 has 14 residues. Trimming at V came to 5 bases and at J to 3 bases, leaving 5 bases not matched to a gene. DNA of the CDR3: TGCAGCGTTCGCCGGGACAGGGGGAAAGAGACCCAGTACTTC. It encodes CSVRRDRGKETQYF.

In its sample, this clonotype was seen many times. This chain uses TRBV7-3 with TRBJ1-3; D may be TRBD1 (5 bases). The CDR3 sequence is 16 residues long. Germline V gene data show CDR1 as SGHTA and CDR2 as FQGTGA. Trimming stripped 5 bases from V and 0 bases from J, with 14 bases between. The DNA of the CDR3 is TGTGCCAGCAGCCCCCAGGGCGGACCCTCTGGAAACACCATATATTTT. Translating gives CASSPQGGPSGNTIYF.

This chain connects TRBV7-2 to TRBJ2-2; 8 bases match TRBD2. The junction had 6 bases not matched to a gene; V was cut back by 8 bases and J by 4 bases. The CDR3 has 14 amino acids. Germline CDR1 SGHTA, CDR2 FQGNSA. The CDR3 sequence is CASRSGSGTGELFF. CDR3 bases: TGTGCCAGCCGCAGCGGGAGTGGCACCGGGGAGCTGTTTTTT.

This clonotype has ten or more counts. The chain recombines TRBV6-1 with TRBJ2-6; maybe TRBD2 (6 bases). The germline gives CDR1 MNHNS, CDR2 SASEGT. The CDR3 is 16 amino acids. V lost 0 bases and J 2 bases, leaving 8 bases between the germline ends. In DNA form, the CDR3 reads TGTGCCAGCAGTGAAGCCGGCGGGGCTGGGGCCAACGTCCTGACTTTC. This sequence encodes CASSEAGGAGANVLTF.

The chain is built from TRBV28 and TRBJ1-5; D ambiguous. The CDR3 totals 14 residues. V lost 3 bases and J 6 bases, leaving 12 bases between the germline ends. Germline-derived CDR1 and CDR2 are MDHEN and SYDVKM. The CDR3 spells CASSLARWSQPQHF. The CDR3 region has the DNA TGTGCCAGCAGTTTGGCCAGATGGAGTCAGCCCCAGCATTTT.

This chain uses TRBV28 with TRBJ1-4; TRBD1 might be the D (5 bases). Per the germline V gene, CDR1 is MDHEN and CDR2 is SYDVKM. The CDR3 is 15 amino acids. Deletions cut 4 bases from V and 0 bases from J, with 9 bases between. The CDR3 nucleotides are TGTGCCAGCAGTTCCGACAGATCAACTAATGAAAAACTGTTTTTT. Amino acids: CASSSDRSTNEKLFF.

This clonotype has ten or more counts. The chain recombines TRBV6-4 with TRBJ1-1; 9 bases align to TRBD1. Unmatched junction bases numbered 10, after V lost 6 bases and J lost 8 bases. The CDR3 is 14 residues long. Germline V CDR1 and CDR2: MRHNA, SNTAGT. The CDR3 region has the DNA TGTGCCAGCAGCCGAGACAGGGGGTCCCAAGAAGCTTTCTTT. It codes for CASSRDRGSQEAFF.

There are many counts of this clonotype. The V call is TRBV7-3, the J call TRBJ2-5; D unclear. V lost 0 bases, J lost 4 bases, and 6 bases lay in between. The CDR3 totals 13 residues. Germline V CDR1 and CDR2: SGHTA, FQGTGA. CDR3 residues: CASSLTFTETQYF. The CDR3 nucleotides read TGTGCCAGCAGCTTAACGTTCACAGAGACCCAGTACTTC.

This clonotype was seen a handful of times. Here the CDR3 DNA reads TGCGCCAGCAGCCAAGGAGGGACTAGCGGGAGTTTGGATGAGCAGTTCTTC. Its protein product is CASSQGGTSGSLDEQFF. J is TRBJ2-1 and V is TRBV4-3; the match to TRBD2 covers 14 bases. This CDR3 is built from 17 residues. The V gene end was trimmed by 1 base and the J gene end by 8 bases; junction bases not matched to a gene: 7. From germline, CDR1 is LGHNA and CDR2 YSLEER.

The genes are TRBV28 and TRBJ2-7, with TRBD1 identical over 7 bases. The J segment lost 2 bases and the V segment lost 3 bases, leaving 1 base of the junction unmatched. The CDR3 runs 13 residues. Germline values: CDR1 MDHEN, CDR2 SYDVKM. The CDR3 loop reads CASSFTGAYEQYF. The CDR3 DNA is TGTGCCAGCAGTTTTACAGGGGCCTACGAGCAGTACTTC.

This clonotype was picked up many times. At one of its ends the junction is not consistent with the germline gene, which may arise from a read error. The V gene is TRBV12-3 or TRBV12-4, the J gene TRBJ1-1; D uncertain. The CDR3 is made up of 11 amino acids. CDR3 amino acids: CASSLNGEVLF. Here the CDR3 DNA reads TGTGCCAGCAGTTTAAACGGGGAAGTTCTCTTT.

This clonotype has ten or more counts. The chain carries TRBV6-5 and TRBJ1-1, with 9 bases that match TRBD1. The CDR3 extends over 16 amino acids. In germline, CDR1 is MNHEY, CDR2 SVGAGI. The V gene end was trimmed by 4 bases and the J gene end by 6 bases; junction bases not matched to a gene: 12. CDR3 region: CASSLTGTGIFAEAFF. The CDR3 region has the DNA TGTGCCAGCAGTTTAACCGGGACAGGGATTTTCGCTGAAGCTTTCTTT.

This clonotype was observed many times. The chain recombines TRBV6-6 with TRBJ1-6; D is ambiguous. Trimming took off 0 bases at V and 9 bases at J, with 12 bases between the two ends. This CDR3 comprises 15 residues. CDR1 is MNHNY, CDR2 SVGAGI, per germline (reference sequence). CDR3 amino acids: CASSYSIREGSPLHF. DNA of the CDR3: TGTGCCAGCAGTTACTCGATACGGGAGGGTTCACCCCTCCACTTT.

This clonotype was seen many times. The CDR3 sequence: CASRDGGRGSGANVLTF. In DNA, the CDR3 is TGTGCCAGCAGAGATGGGGGCCGAGGCTCTGGGGCCAACGTCCTGACTTTC. The rearrangement joins TRBV7-3 to TRBJ2-6; maybe TRBD1 (6 bases). Germline assignment: CDR1 SGHTA and CDR2 FQGTGA. CDR3 length: 17 amino acids. V dropped 6 bases and J dropped 0 bases, with 15 bases sitting between them.

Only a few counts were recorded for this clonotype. Written as DNA, the CDR3 is TGTGCCAGCAGCCAAGCTCAGAGAGGCGGGATACCCTACGAGCAGTACTTC. Amino acids: CASSQAQRGGIPYEQYF. The gene calls are TRBV4-2 and TRBJ2-7; maybe TRBD2 (6 bases). With 1 base removed from V and 2 bases from J, the gap between germline ends came to 18 bases. This CDR3 has 17 amino acids. Germline values: CDR1 LGHNA, CDR2 YNFKEQ.

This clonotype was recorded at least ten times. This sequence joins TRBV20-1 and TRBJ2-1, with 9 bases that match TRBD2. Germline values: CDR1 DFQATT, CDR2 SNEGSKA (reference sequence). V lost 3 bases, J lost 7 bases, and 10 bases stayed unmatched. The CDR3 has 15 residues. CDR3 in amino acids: CSASGREGLGNEQFF. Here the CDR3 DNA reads TGCAGTGCTAGTGGGCGGGAGGGCCTGGGGAATGAGCAGTTCTTC.

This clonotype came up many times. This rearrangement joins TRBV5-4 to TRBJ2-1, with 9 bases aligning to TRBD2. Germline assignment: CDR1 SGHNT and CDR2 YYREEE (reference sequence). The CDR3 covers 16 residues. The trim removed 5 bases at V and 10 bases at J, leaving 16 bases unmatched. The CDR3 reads CASRSSGRGGPSEQFF. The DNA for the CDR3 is TGTGCCAGCAGGTCCTCTGGGCGGGGGGGCCCGTCCGAGCAGTTCTTC.

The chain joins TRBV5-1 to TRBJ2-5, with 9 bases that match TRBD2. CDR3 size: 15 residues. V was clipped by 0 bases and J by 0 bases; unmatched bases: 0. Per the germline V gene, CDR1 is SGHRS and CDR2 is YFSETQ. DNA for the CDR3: TGCGCCAGCAGCTTGGGACTAGCGGACCAAGAGACCCAGTACTTC. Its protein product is CASSLGLADQETQYF.

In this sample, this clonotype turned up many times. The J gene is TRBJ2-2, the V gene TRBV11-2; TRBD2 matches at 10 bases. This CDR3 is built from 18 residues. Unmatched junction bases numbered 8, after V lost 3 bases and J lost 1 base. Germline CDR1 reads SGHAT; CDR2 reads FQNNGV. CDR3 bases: TGTGCCAGCAGCTTTCCACATACTAGCGGGAAGAACACCGGGGAGCTGTTTTTT. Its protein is CASSFPHTSGKNTGELFF.